This T cell receptor (beta chain) emerged from a study of early T cells in non-severe SARS-CoV-2 infection. The CDR3 is made up of 12 amino acids. V lost 7 bases and J lost 4, with 10 bases in between. Via MiXCR, TCRdb re-called the 5' RACE reads, giving one row per CDR3 protein. The table records 30,000 to 40,000 distinct CDR3 sequences, 6% to 8% of them present only once. This TCR derives from an adult who was a healthcare worker with PCR-confirmed SARS-CoV-2 infection or an uninfected control (not recorded which). The J gene is TRBJ1-1, the V gene TRBV12-3 or TRBV12-4; D is possibly TRBD1 (5 bases). The sequenced sample was whole blood, obtained at baseline. In DNA form, the CDR3 reads TGTGCCAGCAATCAGGGTGGCACTGAAGCTTTCTTT. Translating gives CASNQGGTEAFF.